The rows below give T cell receptor beta chains drawn from one sample of a study of blood T cell repertoires in COVID-19. Clones were sequenced by immunoSEQ multiplex PCR, and TCRdb holds only the in-frame ones, with some missing. The data show some 50,000 clones, around 86% seen once. Sequencing was performed on peripheral blood. The receptors shown here come from a man aged 45-60 years with active COVID-19. Both conserved end residues are part of each CDR3. The D gene is left open where the match is weak. A clone size is listed for some rows: how often the clone was seen (once, few, many), or a class if it is expanded.

>TRBJ2-5|.|TRBV7-9|.
CASSSGREETQYF
TGTGCCAGCAGCTCGGGAAGGGAGGAGACCCAGTACTTC
>TRBJ2-5|once|TRBV5-1|.
CASSHIQETQYF
TGCGCCAGCAGCCACATACAAGAGACCCAGTACTTC
>TRBJ1-1|few|TRBV5-1|.
CASSLLAVVNTEAFF
TGCGCCAGCAGCTTGCTGGCGGTCGTGAACACTGAAGCTTTCTTT
>TRBJ2-1|.|TRBV11-2|TRBD2
CASSLGLAPSAGQFF
TGTGCCAGCAGCTTGGGACTAGCCCCATCTGCTGGGCAGTTCTTC
>TRBJ1-6|.|TRBV30|TRBD1
CACKGQASSSYNSPLHF
TGTGCCTGTAAAGGACAGGCCTCTAGCTCCTATAATTCACCCCTCCACTTT
>TRBJ2-4|once|TRBV3-1/TRBV3-2|TRBD1
CASSQNAGTVENIQYF
TGTGCCAGCAGCCAGAACGCAGGGACAGTAGAAAACATTCAGTACTTC
>TRBJ1-4|.|TRBV11-2|.
CASSLVRGLANEKLFF
TGTGCCAGCAGCTTAGTAAGGGGCCTGGCTAATGAAAAACTGTTTTTT
>TRBJ2-1|.|TRBV7-3|.
CASSLDGGQDEQFF
TGTGCCAGCAGTTTGGACGGGGGGCAAGATGAGCAGTTCTTC
>TRBJ2-4|.|TRBV2|TRBD1
CASIRQGLAKNIQYF
TGTGCCAGCATAAGACAGGGGTTAGCCAAAAACATTCAGTACTTC
>TRBJ1-5|.|TRBV5-5|TRBD1
CASSLLGTGEQPQHF
TGTGCCAGCAGCCTGCTAGGGACAGGGGAACAGCCCCAGCATTTT
>TRBJ2-6|.|TRBV7-2|TRBD1
CASIRGQSLGGANVLTF
TGTGCCAGCATAAGGGGACAGAGTCTAGGCGGGGCCAACGTCCTGACTTTC
>TRBJ1-1|.|TRBV9|.
CASTAGSFNTEAFF
TGTGCCAGCACCGCGGGTTCATTCAACACTGAAGCTTTCTTT
>TRBJ2-3|.|TRBV24-1|.
CATSEPGGDTQYF
TGTGCCACCAGTGAACCAGGGGGGGATACGCAGTATTTT
>TRBJ2-7|.|TRBV5-6|.
CASSLGFGVTYEQYF
TGTGCCAGCAGCTTGGGGTTCGGGGTTACCTACGAGCAGTACTTC
>TRBJ2-1|.|TRBV5-1|TRBD2
CASSPQPGGSSYNEQFF
TGCGCCAGCAGCCCCCAACCTGGCGGGAGCTCCTACAATGAGCAGTTCTTC
>TRBJ1-4|.|TRBV5-1|.
CASSLFRGSGFNEKLFF
TGCGCCAGCAGCCTGTTTCGGGGGTCAGGGTTTAATGAAAAACTGTTTTTT
>TRBJ1-1|.|TRBV6-5|.
CASSYRQETEAFF
TGTGCCAGCAGTTACCGACAGGAGACTGAAGCTTTCTTT
>TRBJ2-1|.|TRBV29-1|.
CSVEEGRGSSYNEQFF
TGCAGCGTTGAAGAAGGCCGGGGGAGCTCCTACAATGAGCAGTTCTTC
>TRBJ2-5|.|TRBV24-1|.
CATSDSRETQYF
TGTGCCACCAGTGATTCCCGGGAGACCCAGTACTTC
>TRBJ1-6|.|TRBV9|.
CASSVAGGNSPLHF
TGTGCCAGCAGCGTAGCGGGGGGAAATTCACCCCTCCACTTT
>TRBJ1-3|.|TRBV5-8|.
CASSARQDNTIYF
TGTGCCAGCAGCGCCCGACAGGATAACACCATATATTTT
>TRBJ2-7|.|TRBV2|TRBD2
CASRREAYEQYF
TGTGCCAGCCGACGGGAGGCCTACGAGCAGTACTTC
>TRBJ2-7|.|TRBV18|TRBD1
CASSPQQGAYAGEQYF
TGTGCCAGCTCACCGCAACAGGGGGCATATGCAGGCGAGCAGTACTTC
>TRBJ2-4|.|TRBV3-1/TRBV3-2|.
CASSRRELAKNIQYF
TGTGCCAGCAGCCGCCGAGAACTAGCCAAAAACATTCAGTACTTC
>TRBJ1-2|few|TRBV5-1|.
CASSSDFPPRYGYTF
TGCGCCAGCAGCTCGGACTTCCCTCCTAGGTATGGCTACACCTTC
>TRBJ1-2|.|TRBV4-3|TRBD1
CASSQGQGAGGDYGYTF
TGCGCCAGCAGCCAAGGACAGGGGGCGGGGGGGGACTATGGCTACACCTTC
>TRBJ1-5|.|TRBV5-6|.
CASRCRGSFYIYSNQPQHF
TGTGCCAGCAGGTGCCGGGGGTCTTTTTACATTTATAGCAATCAGCCCCAGCATTTT
>TRBJ1-2|.|TRBV6-5|.
CASSSPANYGYTF
TGTGCCAGCAGTTCACCAGCTAACTATGGCTACACCTTC
>TRBJ2-4|.|TRBV29-1|.
CSVVGLRAKNIQYF
TGCAGCGTTGTAGGACTTAGAGCCAAAAACATTCAGTACTTC
>TRBJ2-3|.|TRBV28|TRBD1
CASSLVPGGASDTQYF
TGTGCCAGCAGCCTCGTCCCAGGGGGCGCTTCAGATACGCAGTATTTT
>TRBJ1-6|.|TRBV7-2|.
CASSFLGGVNNSPLHF
TGTGCCAGCAGCTTCCTGGGCGGGGTAAATAATTCACCCCTCCACTTT
>TRBJ2-1|.|TRBV21-1|.
CASRGDYNNEQFF
TGTGCCAGCAGAGGGGACTACAACAATGAGCAGTTCTTC
>TRBJ2-3|.|TRBV21-1|.
CASSKGGPISTDTQYF
TGTGCCAGCAGCAAGGGAGGGCCCATTAGCACAGATACGCAGTATTTT
>TRBJ2-1|.|TRBV2|.
CASSEMLGNEQFF
TGTGCCAGCAGTGAAATGCTAGGCAATGAGCAGTTCTTC
>TRBJ1-1|.|TRBV10-2|TRBD1
CASSSGQGLSAFF
TGCGCCAGCAGTTCTGGACAGGGTTTATCAGCTTTCTTT